The 23 T cell receptor beta chains below come from one sample, sequenced in a study of tumor-infiltrating lymphocytes in primary liver carcinoma. Co-extracting RNA and DNA was done with roughly 18-32 mg of unsorted bulk tissue as input. TCR beta cDNA was reverse-transcribed from 450 to 500 ng of total RNA. The reaction used a constant-region primer and ProtoScript II reverse transcriptase. Library construction for TCR beta comprised three nested multiplex PCR rounds performed with slightly modified ARM-PCR. It was with TRBV1-TRBV30 forward primers and a C-beta reverse primer that the first two PCR rounds were run, at approximately 10 cycles each. MiXCR, applied by TCRdb to the multiplex PCR reads, yields one record per CDR3 protein. This table has 70,000 to 75,000 distinct CDR3 sequences, roughly three quarters appearing once. Sequenced: liver tumor tissue from sampling region 4. The subset is: tumor region T4, right-lateral pole. The receptors were gathered from a man aged 35 to 55 with primary liver carcinoma and hepatitis B virus infection.

On this clonotype: Mismatch with germline at one junction end may stem from a read error. The gene calls are TRBV6-5 and TRBJ1-5, with D tentatively TRBD1 (5 bases). Germline CDR1 reads MNHEY; CDR2 reads SVGAGI. The CDR3 has 15 residues. CDR3: CASSYSTWGDQPQHF. As DNA, the CDR3 is TGTGCCAGTAGTTACTCGACATGGGGGGATCAGCCCCAGCATTTT.

Comment on this clonotype: One junction end does not reproduce the germline sequence, and a read error may be involved. The chain combines TRBV29-1 with TRBJ2-7; D is perhaps TRBD2 (6 bases). Germline loops: CDR1 SQVTM, CDR2 ANQGSEA. CDR3 length equals 13 residues. DNA for the CDR3: TGCAGCGTTGAGGGAGGCGGCTCCTACGAGCACTACTTC. It is translated as CSVEGGGSYEHYF.

To note about this clonotype: The conserved final phenylalanine or tryptophan is absent from the CDR3, which likely points to a read error. The chain links TRBV12-3 or TRBV12-4 to TRBJ2-7, with 10 positions matching TRBD2. CDR3 size: 13 residues. This chain's CDR3 is CASSQLAGYDQYI. CDR3 DNA: TGTGCCAGCAGCCAACTAGCGGGATACGATCAGTACATC.

Remarks on this clonotype: The junction and the germline gene differ at one end; a read error may be behind it. The V and J genes are TRBV6-1 and TRBJ2-1, with D perhaps being TRBD1 or TRBD2 (6 bases each). Per germline, CDR1 MNHNS and CDR2 SASEGT. The CDR3 consists of 14 residues. DNA for the CDR3: TGTGTCAGCAGCCTGGGGGGCTCCTACAATGAGCAGCTCTTC. Residues: CVSSLGGSYNEQLF.

In regard to this clonotype: The junction does not match germline at one end; this may be a read error. V is TRBV10-3 and J is TRBJ1-1; 9 bases fit TRBD1. The germline V gene has CDR1 ENHRY and CDR2 SYGVKD. The CDR3 length is 15 residues. This CDR3 is CTISEGTGGKTEALF. The CDR3 DNA reads as TGTACCATCAGTGAGGGAACAGGGGGCAAGACTGAAGCTTTATTT.

As to this clonotype: Compared with germline, one end of the junction differs, possibly owing to a read error. The chain is built from TRBV11-2 and TRBJ2-3; tentative D call: TRBD1 (5 bases). The CDR3 totals 16 residues. The germline gives CDR1 SGHAT, CDR2 FQNNGV. Written as DNA, the CDR3 is TGCGCCAGCAGTTTCAGTTTAGGGGCTGAAACAAATACGCAGTATTTT. Protein sequence: CASSFSLGAETNTQYF.

Concerning this clonotype: The CDR3 does not close with the conserved phenylalanine or tryptophan, likely indicating a read error. The genes are TRBV11-1 and TRBJ1-1; D is uncertain. The CDR3 is made up of 13 amino acids. Germline V gene lookup returns CDR1 SGHAT and CDR2 FQDESV (reference sequence). The V end was cut by 2 bases, the J end by 4 bases, with 8 bases between. The CDR3 sequence: CASSLRVGTEAFS. The CDR3 nucleotides are TGTGCCAGCAGCTTACGTGTGGGCACTGAAGCTTTCTCT.

On this clonotype: The junction does not match germline at one end; this may be a read error. The chain links TRBV11-2 to TRBJ2-3, with D possibly matching TRBD1 (7 bases). Germline lookup yields CDR1 SGHAT and CDR2 FQNNGV. The CDR3 is 16 amino acids. The CDR3 sequence is CVSSQSRSGGTDTQYF. As DNA, the CDR3 is TGTGTCAGCAGCCAGAGCAGGTCAGGGGGGACAGATACGCAGTATTTT.

Notes on this clonotype: The missing conserved phenylalanine or tryptophan at the end of this CDR3 makes a read error likely. The chain uses TRBV5-1 and TRBJ2-3; D is uncertain. Germline V CDR1 and CDR2: SGHRS, YFSETQ. The CDR3 has 12 residues. V dropped 3 bases and J dropped 3 bases, with 5 bases sitting between them. The CDR3, as DNA: TGCGCCAGCAGCTCCGAGACAGATACGCAGTATTAT. This encodes CASSSETDTQYY.

Here the CDR3 reads CASSFDRGPPYEQYF. CDR3 coding DNA: TGTGCCAGCAGTTTTGACAGGGGGCCACCCTACGAGCAGTACTTC. The chain carries TRBV5-4 and TRBJ2-7; TRBD1 matches 10 bases. CDR3 length: 15 residues. CDR1 is SGHNT, CDR2 YYREEE, per germline (reference sequence). V lost 5 bases and J lost 2; bases outside the gene matches: 7.

This clonotype was seen a single time. The junction departs from germline at one end; a sequencing error may be responsible. The chain has TRBV28 and TRBJ2-7; D ambiguous. CDR3 size: 14 residues. Per germline, CDR1 MDHEN and CDR2 SYDVKM. The CDR3: CASSPPGAVDEQYF. The CDR3 DNA sequence: TGTGCCAGCAGTCCCCCGGGTGCGGTGGACGAACAGTACTTC.

This clonotype was detected ten times or more. This chain uses TRBV12-3 or TRBV12-4 with TRBJ1-4; no reliable D call. The CDR3 totals 16 residues. V was shortened by 6 bases and J by 2 bases, with 16 bases between the two germline ends. The CDR3 bases are TGTGCCAGCAGCCGAGGTGGACCGGCGACTAATGAAAAACTGTTTTTT. Translated: CASSRGGPATNEKLFF.

The chain joins TRBV29-1 to TRBJ2-7, with 8 bases that match TRBD1. CDR3 length equals 14 residues. Germline CDR1 reads SQVTM; CDR2 reads ANQGSEA. V was pared by 8 bases and J by 2 bases, with 11 bases of the junction left unmatched. The CDR3 region has the DNA TGCAGCATTGTCTGGCAGGGGGCGACCTACGAGCAGTACTTC. Translating it yields CSIVWQGATYEQYF.

Concerning this clonotype itself: This may be a read error: a much more frequent sequence differs by one nucleotide. The chain recombines TRBV28 with TRBJ1-2, with TRBD1 identical over 10 bases. Germline CDR1 reads MDHEN; CDR2 reads SYDVKM. V lost 6 bases and J lost 12; bases outside the gene matches: 13. This CDR3 is 14 amino acids long. The CDR3 loop reads CASRNPGQGSGHTF. CDR3 DNA sequence: TGTGCCAGCAGGAACCCGGGACAGGGGAGCGGCCACACCTTC.

This chain links TRBV12-3 or TRBV12-4 with TRBJ2-1; 7 positions match TRBD2. V lost 5 bases and J lost 8; bases outside the gene matches: 9. The CDR3 runs 14 residues. The CDR3 bases are TGTGCCAGCAGTCTCTTAGCGGGTGTCTATGAGCAGTTCTTC. This encodes CASSLLAGVYEQFF.

This clonotype appeared a single time. The conserved phenylalanine or tryptophan is not found at the CDR3 terminus, so this likely reflects a read error. The chain joins TRBV13 to TRBJ2-7; D is unresolved. The CDR3 spans 13 residues. Looked up from germline, CDR1 is PRHDT and CDR2 is FYEKMQ (reference sequence). The CDR3 nucleotides are TGCGCCAGCAGCTTACGGACGGGCTACGAGCAGTACTAC. Translated: CASSLRTGYEQYY.

This clonotype has at least ten counts. The chain joins TRBV7-9 to TRBJ1-2, with no clear D. Trimming took off 3 bases at V and 3 bases at J, with 8 bases between the two ends. CDR1 and CDR2 from the germline V gene are SEHNR and FQNEAQ (reference sequence). The CDR3 is 13 residues long. The CDR3, as DNA: TGTGCCAGCAGCTTTAGTACACACTATGGCTACACCTTC. This translates into CASSFSTHYGYTF. The entire variable domain, with the rest obtained from reference TRBV7-9 and TRBJ1-2, is as follows: DTGVSQNPRHKITKRGQNVTFRCDPISEHNRLYWYRQTLGQGPEFLTYFQNEAQLEKSRLLSDRFSAERPKGSFSTLEIQRTEQGDSAMYLCASSFSTHYGYTFGSGTRLTVV.

V gene TRBV6-1 combines with J gene TRBJ1-1, with 8 positions matching TRBD1. The CDR3 loop spans 16 amino acids. CDR1 MNHNS and CDR2 SASEGT come from the germline V gene. V trimming: 7 bases; J trimming: 2 bases; junction bases outside the gene matches: 12. The CDR3 DNA follows: TGTGCCAGCATTGAGTTGGGAGGGACAGGCAACACTGAAGCTTTCTTT. Translation: CASIELGGTGNTEAFF.

The V gene is TRBV5-8, the J gene TRBJ2-7, with 10 bases that match TRBD1. CDR3 length: 16 amino acids. V shed 0 bases, J shed 3 bases, and the junction held 6 bases outside the gene matches. The germline gives CDR1 SGHTS, CDR2 YDEGEE. As DNA, the CDR3 is TGTGCCAGCAGCTTGGATCCGGGACAGGGGATCTACGAGCAGTACTTC. This gives the protein CASSLDPGQGIYEQYF.

The CDR3 sequence is CTNSLSGVTRETQYF. The DNA for the CDR3 is TGTACCAACAGCTTGAGCGGCGTGACCCGAGAGACCCAGTACTTC. This chain links TRBV11-1 with TRBJ2-5; possibly TRBD2 for D (5 bases). The germline gives CDR1 SGHAT, CDR2 FQDESV (reference sequence). The CDR3 loop spans 15 amino acids.

The gene calls are TRBV5-6 and TRBJ2-3, with D perhaps matching TRBD1 or TRBD2 (5 bases each). V shed 3 bases and J shed 1 base, with 36 bases lying between them. The CDR3 is made up of 23 amino acids. Germline assignment: CDR1 SGHDT and CDR2 YYEEEE. The CDR3 region has the DNA TGTGCCAGCAGCTCCATCCTCTGGACACCTCGCAGTGAGAGGGGTAGGGGCACAGATACGCAGTATTTT. Protein product: CASSSILWTPRSERGRGTDTQYF.

This clonotype is medium-sized in the sample. The chain has TRBV10-3 and TRBJ2-1; 9 bases align to TRBD2. The length of the CDR3 is 14 residues. Germline V CDR1 and CDR2: ENHRY, SYGVKD. With V trimmed by 3 bases and J by 8 bases, 5 bases remained unmatched. This CDR3 is CAISDRGGGDEQFF. The CDR3 region has the DNA TGTGCCATCAGTGATAGAGGCGGGGGGGATGAGCAGTTCTTC.

V gene TRBV11-2 combines with J gene TRBJ2-3; no clear D. Germline CDR1 SGHAT, CDR2 FQNNGV. V lost 8 bases and J 2 bases, leaving 11 bases between the germline ends. This CDR3 has 13 residues. Written as DNA, the CDR3 is TGTGCCAGCTACGTAGGTAACACAGATACGCAGTATTTT. Protein product: CASYVGNTDTQYF.